This TCR beta chain was captured by sequencing in a study of OX40 agonist ivuxolimab in advanced cancers. Germline values: CDR1 MGHRA, CDR2 YSYEKL. The CDR3 runs to 16 residues. The V and J ends lost 2 bases and 3 bases, in that order; junction bases with no gene match: 6. By share of the sample, this clone is medium-sized (0.01 to 0.1%). The antigen is undetermined. This table comes from immunoSEQ multiplex PCR, and its TCRdb copy is limited to in-frame clones, with some not included. The sample contains 35,000 to 45,000 clones, over 60% of which appear only once. Regarding the study as a whole: Researchers did not determine the expanded peripheral T cells' antigen specificity.

This clonotype was sampled from an adult with an advanced solid tumor such as melanoma, head and neck, liver or kidney cancer. The material sequenced was CD4+ or CD8+ T cells sorted from blood, taken in a trial of the OX40 agonist ivuxolimab. This chain uses TRBV4-1 with TRBJ1-2; 10 nucleotides line up with TRBD1. CDR3 DNA: TGCGCCAGCAGCCAAACCGGGACAGGGGCTGACTATGGCTACACCTTC. Protein product: CASSQTGTGADYGYTF.